The clone carrying this T cell receptor beta chain appeared once. TCRdb's copy holds only in-frame clones and misses some; the assay was immunoSEQ multiplex PCR. The sample holds some 66,000 clones, over 75% seen once. These data belong to a study of radiotherapy plus CTLA-4 blockade in lung cancer. The CDR3 is 11 amino acids. The germline V gene has CDR1 MNHEY and CDR2 SVGAGI. The ends lost 5 bases at V and 11 bases at J; junction bases unmatched: 3. The TCR originated in a human donor with non-small cell lung cancer who had a partial response to radiotherapy plus ipilimumab. The specimen comprised peripheral blood, sampled from a patient treated with radiotherapy plus ipilimumab. V is TRBV6-5 and J is TRBJ1-1, with 9 bases identical to TRBD1. This chain's CDR3 is CASSGDRGAFF. For the CDR3, the DNA is TGTGCCAGCAGTGGAGACAGGGGGGCTTTCTTT.